This record covers a single TCR beta chain. In its sample, this clonotype was seen once. The antigen this receptor binds is unknown. Per-nucleotide qualities are absent, and no much larger clonotype sits a single base away. The data stem from a study of blood T cells in healthy people across ages (dated by TCRdb to the mid-2010s). At the level of the whole study: In model experiments, roughly one uniquely barcoded TCR beta cDNA molecule per two T cells was captured by template switching. To avoid experimental bias, donors of different ages were randomly spread across the sequencing lanes. To track age-related changes in TCR beta repertoire diversity, the study relied on deep sequencing normalized with unique cDNA molecular identifiers. Using the same blood draw, the study looked at two additional independent replicas of 1 million unique cDNA reads for two donors, one aged 18 to 30 and the other aged 80 or older. The donors were split into four age groups: young (average 16 years), middle-aged (39), aged (62) and long-lived (approximately 80). The investigation overall reported the following: The CMV infection status of donors was not known, potentially confounding age-related changes in expanded clonotypes. As age increased, observed TCR beta diversity per million T cells dropped in a roughly linear way, and a significant reduction was already evident by age about 40. Estimates of total diversity based on one million sequenced T cells were regarded as lower bounds and as underestimates. There was a strong correlation between observed TCR beta diversity and the percentage of naive T cells measured by flow cytometry. Conclusive comparison of naive and antigen-experienced compartments was prevented by the profiling of bulk unsorted PBMCs. Compared with the aged group, more naive CD4+ T cells, fewer expanded clones and increased TCR diversity were shown by the long-lived group, suggesting age selection.

Preparation of the library involved 5' RACE. Instrument used: Illumina HiSeq 2500. A second PCR of about 6 to 11 cycles was performed with a sample-barcoded 5' primer and a J-beta primer mix. Each TCR beta cDNA molecule received a unique molecular identifier from a template-switch 5' adaptor carrying 12 random nucleotides. Each sample yielded at least 2.5 million CDR3-containing paired-end reads. The Mint cDNA synthesis kit, primed by a TRBC-specific oligonucleotide, was used to synthesize first-strand cDNA from all RNA. Following uracil-DNA glycosylase treatment, a first 18-cycle PCR with universal primers M1SS and BC2_uni_R was performed on all cDNA. The authors' pipeline ran thus. For normalization, 1 million high-quality reads were randomly selected from each sample, with every read carrying a distinct molecular identifier. Reads with shared molecular identifiers were discarded instead of being binned into consensus sequences. MiTCR, set to a Q25 quality threshold and the strictest error-elimination algorithm, was used for CDR3 identification, clonotype clustering and error correction. A nonparametric unseen species model using Euler transformation provided a lower-bound estimate of total TCR beta diversity. The public reads were reanalyzed by TCRdb: fastp trimming at Q25, MiXCR alignment, in-frame beta chains only. Each record represents a unique CDR3 protein, reported with the most common genes and DNA among its rows. For this entry, the V and J calls and clone size follow TCRdb and not the study's own pipeline. The sample data list approximately 1,000,000 distinct CDR3 sequences, and 45% of these were observed just once. The ten largest clones take up approximately 17% of the sample.

Donors were roughly 40 systemically healthy Caucasian individuals from Russia aged roughly 6 to 100 years. Each donor gave roughly 9 milliliters of peripheral blood, drawn into EDTA-treated Vacutainer tubes. Ficoll-Paque density-gradient centrifugation was used to isolate PBMCs, with at least 7 million obtained per sample. Total RNA was extracted from PBMCs with Trizol reagent, with at least 6 micrograms obtained per sample. Naive CD45RAhigh/CD27high T cell percentages were measured by flow cytometry on a PBMC aliquot from every donor. Sequencing used blood. The source is a woman between 55 and 75 years old in good health.

The DNA reads as follows: TGTGCCAGCAGTCCCCAGGGTCTTCGGCGTTCACCCCTCCACTTT. The translation is CASSPQGLRRSPLHF. The V and J segments used are TRBV27 and TRBJ1-6, with TRBD1 tentatively as D gene (5 bases match). Sequences MNHEY (CDR1) and SMNVEV (CDR2) are obtained from the germline V gene (reference sequence). The CDR3, from cysteine to phenylalanine, totals 15 residues. The only DNA kept is the CDR3, 45 bases in frame from the first base. V is clipped by 5 bases and J by 9 bases, and the sequence between their germline boundaries is 17 bases long.